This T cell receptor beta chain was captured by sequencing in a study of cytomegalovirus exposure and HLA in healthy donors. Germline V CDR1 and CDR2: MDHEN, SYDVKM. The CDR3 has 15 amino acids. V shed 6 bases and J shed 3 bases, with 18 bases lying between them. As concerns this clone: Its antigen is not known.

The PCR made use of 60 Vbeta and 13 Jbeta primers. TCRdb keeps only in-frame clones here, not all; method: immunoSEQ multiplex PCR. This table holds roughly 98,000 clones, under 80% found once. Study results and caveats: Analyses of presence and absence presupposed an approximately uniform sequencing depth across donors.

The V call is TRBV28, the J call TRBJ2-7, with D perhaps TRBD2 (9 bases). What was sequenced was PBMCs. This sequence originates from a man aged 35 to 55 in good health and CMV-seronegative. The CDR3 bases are TGTGCCAGCAGCACAGGGGGACTAGCACACTACGAGCAGTACTTC. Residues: CASSTGGLAHYEQYF.